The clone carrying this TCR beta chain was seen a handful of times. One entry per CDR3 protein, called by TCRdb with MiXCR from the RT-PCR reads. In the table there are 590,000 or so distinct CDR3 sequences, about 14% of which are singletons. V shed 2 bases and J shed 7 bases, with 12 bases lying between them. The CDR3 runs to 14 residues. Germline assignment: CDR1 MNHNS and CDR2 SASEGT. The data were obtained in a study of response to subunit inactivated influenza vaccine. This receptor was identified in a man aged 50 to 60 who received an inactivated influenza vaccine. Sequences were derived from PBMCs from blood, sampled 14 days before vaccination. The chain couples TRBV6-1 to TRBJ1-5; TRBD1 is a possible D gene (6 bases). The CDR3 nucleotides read TGTGCCAGCAGTGAATCAGGGGAGTGGCAGCCCCAGCATTTT. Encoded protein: CASSESGEWQPQHF.